The entry below describes one TCR beta chain. Additional DNA sequences in this sample encode the identical CDR3. These data are taken from a study of cytomegalovirus exposure and HLA in healthy donors. Use of 60 Vbeta and 13 Jbeta primers characterized the PCR. Profiled with immunoSEQ multiplex PCR; TCRdb holds only in-frame clones, not every one. The listing records about 77,000 clones. The CDR3 totals 15 residues. Germline V gene lookup returns CDR1 SGHVS and CDR2 FNYEAQ. Trimming removed 1 base from V and 2 bases from J, with 11 bases in between. The V call is TRBV7-6, the J call TRBJ2-5; perhaps TRBD2 as D (5 bases). The sequenced sample was PBMCs. The sequence was collected from a man aged 45-65 years in good health and CMV-seropositive. CDR3 amino acids: CASSLGAGLQETQYF. The CDR3 nucleotides read TGTGCCAGCAGCTTAGGTGCGGGCCTACAAGAGACCCAGTACTTC.